One sample yielded the 27 T cell receptor beta chains listed below, sequenced in a study of cytomegalovirus exposure and HLA in healthy donors. Profiled with immunoSEQ multiplex PCR; TCRdb holds only in-frame clones, not every one. The sample lists under 250,000 clones; around 87% were seen once. Sequencing was performed on PBMCs. The source is a young woman in good health and CMV-seropositive.

V and J are TRBV9 and TRBJ2-1; D is perhaps TRBD1 (6 bases). V was shortened by 2 bases and J by 4 bases, with 10 bases between the two germline ends. The CDR3 extends over 14 amino acids. Germline CDR1 reads SGDLS; CDR2 reads YYNGEE. This CDR3 is CASSVGQFYNEQFF. The CDR3 coding sequence is TGTGCCAGCAGCGTTGGACAGTTTTACAATGAGCAGTTCTTC.

In nucleotides, the CDR3 is TGTGCCAGCAGCTTGAAACTAGCGAGTCCCTATGAGCAGTTCTTC. Protein product: CASSLKLASPYEQFF. The rearrangement links TRBV5-6 to TRBJ2-1, with 7 bases that match TRBD2. The CDR3 covers 15 residues. Germline lookup yields CDR1 SGHDT and CDR2 YYEEEE. V trimming: 1 base; J trimming: 8 bases; junction bases outside the gene matches: 9.

V usage is TRBV25-1 and J usage is TRBJ2-7; 8 nucleotides line up with TRBD1. The CDR3 loop spans 13 amino acids. Losses at the gene ends were 7 bases for V and 1 base for J; bases not matched to a gene: 3. CDR1 and CDR2 (germline): MGHDK, SYGVNS. CDR3 loop: CASKQGDSYEQYF. The CDR3 DNA sequence: TGTGCCAGCAAACAGGGGGATTCCTACGAGCAGTACTTC.

The V call is TRBV6-5, the J call TRBJ1-2; 7 bases align to TRBD1. Germline CDR1 and CDR2: MNHEY and SVGAGI. CDR3 length: 14 residues. The ends lost 5 bases at V and 7 bases at J; junction bases unmatched: 10. The CDR3 is CASSLRGRGVGYTF. DNA for the CDR3: TGTGCCAGCAGTCTCCGGGGCAGGGGGGTTGGCTACACCTTC.

This clone has more than one count but fewer than ten. V and J are TRBV13 and TRBJ1-1; D ambiguous. Germline V CDR1 and CDR2: PRHDT, FYEKMQ (reference sequence). This CDR3 has 11 residues. Trimming cost V 3 bases and J 4 bases, with 3 bases left between them. The CDR3 here is CASSFRTEAFF. CDR3 nucleotides: TGTGCCAGCAGCTTCCGCACTGAAGCTTTCTTT.

The chain is built from TRBV5-1 and TRBJ1-1; D unclear. Trimming left V 1 base short and J 1 base short, with 5 bases between. CDR3 length equals 13 residues. The germline V gene encodes CDR1 SGHRS and CDR2 YFSETQ. The CDR3 region is CASSLWQNTEAFF. CDR3 nucleotide sequence: TGCGCCAGCAGCTTGTGGCAGAACACTGAAGCTTTCTTT. Using reference TRBV5-1 and TRBJ1-1 for the parts outside the CDR3, the full variable domain is KAGVTQTPRYLIKTRGQQVTLSCSPISGHRSVSWYQQTPGQGLQFLFEYFSETQRNKGNFPGRFSGRQFSNSRSEMNVSTLELGDSALYLCASSLWQNTEAFFGQGTRLTVV.

The chain couples TRBV5-4 to TRBJ1-4; TRBD1 matches at 10 bases. From germline, CDR1 is SGHNT and CDR2 YYREEE (reference sequence). J was trimmed by 11 bases and V by 0 bases; bases with no gene match: 7. The CDR3 runs 15 residues. This CDR3 reads CASSLAETGGGKLFF. The CDR3 DNA reads TGTGCCAGCAGCTTGGCCGAGACAGGGGGCGGGAAACTGTTTTTT. Together with reference TRBV5-4 and TRBJ1-4, the CDR3 gives the full variable domain: ETGVTQSPTHLIKTRGQQVTLRCSSQSGHNTVSWYQQALGQGPQFIFQYYREEENGRGNFPPRFSGLQFPNYSSELNVNALELDDSALYLCASSLAETGGGKLFFGSGTQLSVL.

The genes are TRBV5-6 and TRBJ1-2, with TRBD1 matching over 10 bases. CDR3 length: 14 amino acids. V trimming: 2 bases; J trimming: 8 bases; junction bases outside the gene matches: 6. Germline lookup yields CDR1 SGHDT and CDR2 YYEEEE. In nucleotides, the CDR3 is TGTGCCAGCAGCTTAGACAGGGGGCATTGGGGCTACACCTTC. It translates to CASSLDRGHWGYTF.

The rearrangement uses TRBV30 and TRBJ2-1, with 10 bases fitting TRBD2. The germline V gene has CDR1 GTSNPN and CDR2 SVGIG (reference sequence). V dropped 3 bases and J dropped 8; count of bases not matched to a gene: 7. The CDR3 loop spans 14 amino acids. This chain's CDR3 is CAWRTSGRAYEQFF. The CDR3 DNA follows: TGTGCCTGGAGGACCAGCGGGAGGGCCTATGAGCAGTTCTTC. Supplemented by reference TRBV30 and TRBJ2-1, the full variable domain reads SQTIHQWPATLVQPVGSPLSLECTVEGTSNPNLYWYRQAAGRGLQLLFYSVGIGQISSEVPQNLSASRPQDRQFILSSKKLLLSDSGFYLCAWRTSGRAYEQFFGPGTRLTVL.

This clone has only a few counts. V gene TRBV10-3 combines with J gene TRBJ2-7, with D tentatively TRBD2 (6 bases). V lost 3 bases and J 7 bases, leaving 13 bases between the germline ends. The CDR3 runs to 13 residues. CDR1 and CDR2 (germline): ENHRY, SYGVKD. The DNA for the CDR3 is TGTGCCATCAGTGAATTGGAGGGCTGGGAGCAGTACTTC. Amino acid sequence: CAISELEGWEQYF.

This chain uses TRBV18 with TRBJ2-1; 11 bases align to TRBD2. Germline V gene lookup returns CDR1 KGHSH and CDR2 LQKENI. The V gene end was trimmed by 0 bases and the J gene end by 10 bases; junction bases not matched to a gene: 5. The CDR3 contains 15 residues. CDR3 region: CASSPPLAGAEEQFF. CDR3 DNA sequence: TGTGCCAGCTCACCACCACTAGCGGGAGCCGAAGAGCAGTTCTTC.

J is TRBJ1-5 and V is TRBV30; 8 bases match TRBD1. Germline V gene data show CDR1 as GTSNPN and CDR2 as SVGIG (reference sequence). Trimming took 5 bases from V and 3 from J; bases not matched to a gene: 9. CDR3 length equals 15 residues. CDR3 nucleotides: TGTGCCTGGGGGGTTGGGACAGGTTACAATCAGCCCCAGCATTTT. Its translation is CAWGVGTGYNQPQHF.

V is TRBV27 and J is TRBJ2-2, with 8 bases identical to TRBD2. The J segment lost 0 bases and the V segment lost 3 bases, leaving 3 bases of the junction unmatched. The CDR3 length is 16 residues. Germline CDR1 is MNHEY and CDR2 is SMNVEV (reference sequence). The CDR3 DNA follows: TGTGCCAGCAGTTTCCTACTAGCGGCGAACACCGGGGAGCTGTTTTTT. This sequence encodes CASSFLLAANTGELFF.

The chain couples TRBV5-1 to TRBJ2-3; 8 bases match TRBD1. Germline-derived CDR1 and CDR2 are SGHRS and YFSETQ. The CDR3 is made up of 16 amino acids. J gave up 2 bases and V 4 bases, and 9 bases lay outside the gene matches. CDR3 sequence (DNA): TGCGCCAGCAGCGGCGGGACAGGACGCTTCACAGATACGCAGTATTTT. This encodes CASSGGTGRFTDTQYF. Combining the CDR3 with reference TRBV5-1 and TRBJ2-3 gives the whole variable domain KAGVTQTPRYLIKTRGQQVTLSCSPISGHRSVSWYQQTPGQGLQFLFEYFSETQRNKGNFPGRFSGRQFSNSRSEMNVSTLELGDSALYLCASSGGTGRFTDTQYFGPGTRLTVL.

The chain carries TRBV9 and TRBJ2-7; maybe TRBD2 (5 bases). V lost 5 bases and J 0 bases, leaving 12 bases between the germline ends. In germline, CDR1 is SGDLS, CDR2 YYNGEE. The CDR3 has 14 amino acids. The CDR3 nucleotides read TGTGCCAGCAGTGCGCCGGGAAACTCCTACGAGCAGTACTTC. It yields the protein CASSAPGNSYEQYF.

This clone was seen just once. The V and J genes are TRBV29-1 and TRBJ2-7; 9 nucleotides match TRBD1. The germline gives CDR1 SQVTM, CDR2 ANQGSEA. The V and J ends lost 1 base and 9 bases, in that order; junction bases with no gene match: 10. CDR3 length equals 14 residues. CDR3 residues: CSVEVVGTGHAQYF. CDR3 nucleotide sequence: TGCAGCGTTGAAGTGGTCGGGACAGGGCACGCGCAGTACTTC.

V usage is TRBV2 and J usage is TRBJ2-7; TRBD2 agrees at 7 bases. V lost 5 bases to trimming and J lost 7 bases; unmatched junction nucleotides: 14. The CDR3 sequence is 15 residues long. Germline-derived CDR1 and CDR2 are SNHLY and FYNNEI. Here the CDR3 DNA reads TGTGCCAGCAGTTTGAGGACGGGAGGAGGAAAAGAGCAGTACTTC. Translating it yields CASSLRTGGGKEQYF.

The chain is built from TRBV29-1 and TRBJ1-3; D possibly corresponds to TRBD1 (5 bases). The germline gives CDR1 SQVTM, CDR2 ANQGSEA. The CDR3 has 15 residues. V was clipped by 4 bases and J by 0 bases, with 13 bases between them. The DNA of the CDR3 is TGCAGCGTTGTGTTCCCAGGGAACTCTGGAAACACCATATATTTT. Protein sequence: CSVVFPGNSGNTIYF.

The chain uses TRBV5-6 and TRBJ2-5; tentative D call: TRBD1 (5 bases). This CDR3 comprises 15 residues. Germline CDR1 and CDR2: SGHDT and YYEEEE. The V end was cut by 1 base, the J end by 5 bases, with 15 bases between. CDR3 protein: CASSLLAWGRETQYF. DNA for the CDR3: TGTGCCAGCAGCTTGCTGGCATGGGGCAGGGAGACCCAGTACTTC.

V is TRBV5-1 and J is TRBJ1-5; 10 bases fit TRBD1. This CDR3 is built from 19 residues. CDR1 and CDR2 (germline): SGHRS, YFSETQ. Trimming at V came to 3 bases and at J to 0 bases, leaving 12 bases not matched to a gene. The CDR3 DNA reads as TGCGCCAGCAGCTCAGAACCGGGACAGGGGCCCTATAGCAATCAGCCCCAGCATTTT. Translating it yields CASSSEPGQGPYSNQPQHF. Combining the CDR3 with reference TRBV5-1 and TRBJ1-5 gives the whole variable domain KAGVTQTPRYLIKTRGQQVTLSCSPISGHRSVSWYQQTPGQGLQFLFEYFSETQRNKGNFPGRFSGRQFSNSRSEMNVSTLELGDSALYLCASSSEPGQGPYSNQPQHFGDGTRLSIL.

This sequence joins TRBV7-9 and TRBJ2-1; tentative D call: TRBD2 (6 bases). Per germline, CDR1 SEHNR and CDR2 FQNEAQ (reference sequence). The V end lost 1 base, the J end lost 8 bases, and 15 bases lay between the germline ends. The CDR3 spans 15 residues. The CDR3 here is CASSLELAGFYEQFF. The DNA for the CDR3 is TGTGCCAGCAGCTTAGAACTAGCTGGGTTCTATGAGCAGTTCTTC. The full variable domain, rest sourced from reference TRBV7-9 and TRBJ2-1, is DTGVSQNPRHKITKRGQNVTFRCDPISEHNRLYWYRQTLGQGPEFLTYFQNEAQLEKSRLLSDRFSAERPKGSFSTLEIQRTEQGDSAMYLCASSLELAGFYEQFFGPGTRLTVL.

Only one count was recorded for this clone. The chain joins TRBV29-1 to TRBJ2-7; D might be TRBD2 (5 bases). Trimming left V 4 bases short and J 7 bases short, with 17 bases between. Germline V CDR1 and CDR2: SQVTM, ANQGSEA. CDR3 length: 13 residues. The CDR3 DNA sequence: TGCAGCGTTGTAGGAAAGGGAGAGTATGAGCAGTACTTC. The encoded protein is CSVVGKGEYEQYF.

In DNA, the CDR3 is TGTGCCAGCAGCCCCCTAGCGGGAGTGAGCGGCAATGAGCAGTTCTTC. The encoded protein is CASSPLAGVSGNEQFF. The chain joins TRBV7-8 to TRBJ2-1; 10 positions match TRBD2. Germline trimming cut 5 bases from V and 6 bases from J; bases unmatched to any gene: 10. Germline loops: CDR1 SGHVS, CDR2 FQNEAQ. This CDR3 comprises 16 residues. The complete variable domain, with remaining parts taken from reference TRBV7-8 and TRBJ2-1, reads GAGVSQSPRYKVAKRGQDVALRCDPISGHVSLFWYQQALGQGPEFLTYFQNEAQLDKSGLPSDRFFAERPEGSVSTLKIQRTQQEDSAVYLCASSPLAGVSGNEQFFGPGTRLTVL.

The chain has TRBV19 and TRBJ1-2; 11 nucleotides line up with TRBD1. This CDR3 is built from 15 residues. Germline values: CDR1 LNHDA, CDR2 SQIVND (reference sequence). J gave up 8 bases and V 2 bases, and 7 bases lay outside the gene matches. CDR3 loop: CASSISGQGANGYTF. CDR3 coding DNA: TGTGCCAGTAGTATATCAGGACAGGGGGCGAACGGCTACACCTTC.

The chain employs TRBV27 and TRBJ1-2; 10 nucleotides align to TRBD1. CDR3 length: 14 amino acids. The germline V gene has CDR1 MNHEY and CDR2 SMNVEV (reference sequence). Germline trimming cut 5 bases from V and 7 bases from J; bases unmatched to any gene: 7. CDR3 in DNA: TGTGCCAGCAGTCAAGAGGGACAGGGGACTGGCTACACCTTC. This encodes CASSQEGQGTGYTF.

This clone was counted a few times. The chain couples TRBV13 to TRBJ2-7, with 12 bases identical to TRBD2. V shed 5 bases and J 6 bases; nucleotides not matched to a gene: 17. Germline values: CDR1 PRHDT, CDR2 FYEKMQ (reference sequence). The CDR3 runs to 18 residues. The CDR3 region has the DNA TGTGCCAGCAGCACCCCGGTGGGGCTAGCGGGAGGGCCGGGCGAGCAGTACTTC. It yields the protein CASSTPVGLAGGPGEQYF.

This clone was seen ten or more times. The chain links TRBV19 to TRBJ2-7, with D hard to call. With 6 bases removed from V and 2 bases from J, the gap between germline ends came to 11 bases. Germline CDR1 LNHDA, CDR2 SQIVND (reference sequence). The CDR3 sequence is 13 residues long. As DNA, the CDR3 is TGTGCCAGTAGGGGTCAGGCCACCTACGAGCAGTACTTC. Its translation: CASRGQATYEQYF.